These 21 T cell receptor beta chains were sequenced from one sample in a study of T cell clonality in common variable immunodeficiency. Libraries were prepared by immunoSEQ multiplex PCR; TCRdb keeps only in-frame clonotypes and omits some of them. The sample yields approximately 37,000 clones, without any singletons. Source material: peripheral blood mononuclear cells. These receptors came from a person aged 18 to 75 in good health.

This clone was observed at least ten times. The read comes to an end 3 residues before the CDR3 does, leaving the germline J gene to fill in the end. The chain employs TRBV7-9 and TRBJ1-1; D is unclear. Germline values: CDR1 SEHNR, CDR2 FQNEAQ (reference sequence). The CDR3 has 14 residues. V lost 0 bases and J 1 base, leaving 6 bases between the germline ends. The CDR3 loop is CASSLANPNTEAFF. Partial CDR3 DNA: TGTGCCAGCAGCTTAGCCAATCCGAACACTGAA.

This clone was seen repeatedly, ten times or more. The observed sequence ends 3 residues before the CDR3 terminus, with the missing tail filled in from the germline J gene. The chain has TRBV20-1 and TRBJ2-1, with 9 bases identical to TRBD2. CDR1 and CDR2 (germline): DFQATT, SNEGSKA (reference sequence). Trimming took 0 bases from V and 4 from J; bases not matched to a gene: 4. CDR3 length: 15 residues. This CDR3 is CSARDPAGGYNEQFF. The DNA read from the CDR3 is TGCAGTGCTAGAGATCCAGCGGGAGGTTACAATGAG.

This clone was recorded at least ten times. The missing CDR3 end, 3 residues past where the read stops, is filled in from the germline J gene. J is TRBJ1-5 and V is TRBV20-1, with 11 positions matching TRBD1. V shed 6 bases, J shed 2 bases, and the junction held 9 bases outside the gene matches. The CDR3 covers 16 residues. The germline CDR1 and CDR2 sequences are DFQATT and SNEGSKA (reference sequence). CDR3 DNA (partial): TGCAGTGCCGACGGACAGGGGGCTTCAGGCAATCAGCCC. This gives the protein CSADGQGASGNQP. The full CDR3 reads CSADGQGASGNQPQHF.

This clone occurred many times. The read finishes 3 residues shy of the CDR3 end, and the germline J gene is used to complete it. V usage is TRBV20-1 and J usage is TRBJ2-1; possibly TRBD2 for D (6 bases). This CDR3 comprises 15 residues. Trimming took 1 base from V and 7 from J, leaving 17 bases between them. Germline CDR1 and CDR2: DFQATT and SNEGSKA (reference sequence). CDR3 DNA, as far as it was read: TGCAGTGCTAGAGGGGTGGCGGGAACGGTGAATGAG. Translated, it gives CSARGVAGTVNE. The whole CDR3 region reads CSARGVAGTVNEQFF.

Remarks on this clone: The DNA ends 3 residues before the CDR3 does, and the rest of the CDR3 is filled in from the germline J gene. The chain links TRBV11-2 to TRBJ1-1; possibly TRBD1 for D (5 bases). Germline V gene sequence: CDR1 SGHAT, CDR2 FQNNGV. The CDR3 loop spans 15 amino acids. The V and J ends lost 3 bases and 6 bases respectively, with 17 bases between them. The CDR3 sequence: CASSFSDVGAAEAFF. CDR3 DNA (partial): TGTGCCAGCAGCTTCTCGGATGTAGGGGCGGCTGAA.

This clone was seen many times. The read terminates 3 residues before the CDR3 end, so the remaining end is supplied by the germline J gene. The chain has TRBV19 and TRBJ2-1; 8 nucleotides match TRBD2. Germline-derived CDR1 and CDR2 are LNHDA and SQIVND (reference sequence). The CDR3 totals 15 residues. The V gene end was trimmed by 4 bases and the J gene end by 4 bases; junction bases not matched to a gene: 6. Here the CDR3 reads CASSSILAEYNEQFF. The DNA read from the CDR3 is TGTGCCAGTAGTAGTATACTAGCGGAGTACAATGAG. The entire variable domain, with the rest obtained from reference TRBV19 and TRBJ2-1, is as follows: DGGITQSPKYLFRKEGQNVTLSCEQNLNHDAMYWYRQDPGQGLRLIYYSQIVNDFQKGDIAEGYSVSREKKESFPLTVTSAQKNPTAFYLCASSSILAEYNEQFFGPGTRLTVL.

This clone was recorded at least ten times. The read ends 3 residues before the CDR3 terminus; that terminus is restored from the germline J gene. The chain uses TRBV20-1 and TRBJ2-3; 7 bases align to TRBD1. In germline, CDR1 is DFQATT, CDR2 SNEGSKA (reference sequence). The CDR3 has 15 residues. Germline trimming cut 4 bases from V and 0 bases from J; bases unmatched to any gene: 7. The chain's CDR3 is CSAIGRDRSTDTQYF. The CDR3 DNA, read in part, is TGCAGTGCTATTGGCCGGGACAGAAGCACAGATACG.

As concerns this clone: The read ends 3 residues shy of where the CDR3 ends; the end is completed using the germline J gene. The chain employs TRBV18 and TRBJ1-2; D is undetermined. CDR1 is KGHSH and CDR2 is LQKENI in the germline V gene. This CDR3 contains 16 residues. Incomplete CDR3 DNA: TGTGCCAGCTCACCGGGAGAAGCGGGAGTTCTGGGCGAC. This codes for CASSPGEAGVLGD. The whole CDR3 sequence is CASSPGEAGVLGDYTF.

This clone was seen more than once but under ten times. This may stem from a read error, because a much larger clone lies one nucleotide away. The read gets to within 3 residues of the CDR3 end, and the germline J gene fills in the rest. The chain employs TRBV6-2 or TRBV6-3 and TRBJ2-3, with D tentatively TRBD1 (8 bases). In germline, CDR1 is MNHEY, CDR2 SVGEGT. This CDR3 has 14 residues. The sequenced part of the CDR3 DNA is TGTGCCAGCAGGCACAGGGGGGGCAATCAGCCG. Its translation is CASRHRGGNQP. In full, the CDR3 reads CASRHRGGNQPQYF.

Many counts were recorded for this clone. Read sequence stops 3 residues before the CDR3 end, and the germline J gene provides the missing end. This chain links TRBV10-3 with TRBJ1-2, with TRBD1 matching 10 bases. The CDR3 loop spans 14 amino acids. Germline V CDR1 and CDR2: ENHRY, SYGVKD. Partial CDR3 DNA: TGTGCCATCACCCCGGGACAGGGGTTAGAGGGC. Amino acids: CAITPGQGLEG. The entire CDR3 reads CAITPGQGLEGYTF.

This clone came up many times. The read is 3 residues too short to cover the CDR3 end, so that end is filled in from the germline J gene. The chain links TRBV28 to TRBJ2-3, with D tentatively TRBD1 (5 bases). This CDR3 is built from 13 residues. The germline gives CDR1 MDHEN, CDR2 SYDVKM. The V and J ends lost 6 bases and 5 bases respectively, with 12 bases between them. The part of the CDR3 DNA that was read is TGTGCCAGCAGCGACAGCTATCTAGATACG. It codes for CASSDSYLDT. The entire CDR3 protein is CASSDSYLDTQYF. Supplemented by reference TRBV28 and TRBJ2-3, the full variable domain reads DVKVTQSSRYLVKRTGEKVFLECVQDMDHENMFWYRQDPGLGLRLIYFSYDVKMKEKGDIPEGYSVSREKKERFSLILESASTNQTSMYLCASSDSYLDTQYFGPGTRLTVL.

Turning to this clone: The read gets to within 3 residues of the CDR3 end, and the germline J gene fills in the rest. V gene TRBV13 combines with J gene TRBJ2-4, with TRBD2 matching over 15 bases. Per germline, CDR1 PRHDT and CDR2 FYEKMQ (reference sequence). The CDR3 length is 16 residues. CDR3 DNA, as far as it was read: TGTGCCAGCAGGGGGACTAGCGGGAGGAACCAAGAGACT. It yields the protein CASRGTSGRNQET. The entire CDR3 is CASRGTSGRNQETQYF.

By proportion, this clone is medium-sized (0.01 to 0.1%). From the germline J gene comes the end of the CDR3, since the read stops 3 residues before it. This chain joins TRBV6-2 or TRBV6-3 and TRBJ2-1; D is unclear. Germline CDR1 is MNHEY and CDR2 is SVGEGT. The CDR3 runs to 14 residues. With 2 bases removed from V and 0 bases from J, the gap between germline ends came to 5 bases. CDR3: CASSYLPSYNEQFF. CDR3 bases read: TGTGCCAGCAGTTACCTTCCCTCCTACAATGAG.

This clone was seen ten or more times. Read coverage stops 3 residues before the CDR3 terminus; the germline J gene supplies the remainder. V usage is TRBV19 and J usage is TRBJ1-2; D remains ambiguous. Trimming removed 1 base at V and 2 bases at J, with 8 bases between. This CDR3 comprises 14 residues. Germline values: CDR1 LNHDA, CDR2 SQIVND (reference sequence). Incomplete CDR3 DNA: TGTGCCAGTAGTATAGGTCCAGAAAACTATGGC. The encoded protein is CASSIGPENYG. The CDR3 reads in full as CASSIGPENYGYTF.

The table lists this clone with many counts. The observed sequence ends 3 residues before the CDR3 terminus, with the missing tail filled in from the germline J gene. The chain uses TRBV20-1 and TRBJ1-2; 9 bases match TRBD1. The CDR3 runs to 13 residues. CDR1 DFQATT and CDR2 SNEGSKA come from the germline V gene (reference sequence). Incomplete CDR3 DNA: TGCAGTGCTGCAGCCGGGACAGGGATCGGC. Amino acids: CSAAAGTGIG. From start to end, the CDR3 is CSAAAGTGIGYTF.

The sample holds many counts of this clone. The DNA ends 3 residues before the CDR3 does, and the rest of the CDR3 is filled in from the germline J gene. J is TRBJ1-3 and V is TRBV20-1; TRBD1 agrees at 11 bases. This CDR3 is built from 17 residues. Germline V gene lookup returns CDR1 DFQATT and CDR2 SNEGSKA (reference sequence). With V trimmed by 0 bases and J by 4 bases, 8 bases remained unmatched. The part of the CDR3 DNA that was read is TGCAGTGCTAGAGATTTGGGGGGACAGGGGGGAGGAAACACC. This encodes CSARDLGGQGGGNT. Given in full, the CDR3 is CSARDLGGQGGGNTIYF.

This clone was seen only a few times. Sequencing ends 3 residues short of the CDR3 end; the germline J gene provides the rest. This rearrangement joins TRBV19 to TRBJ2-3; D may be TRBD2 (6 bases). The germline V gene has CDR1 LNHDA and CDR2 SQIVND (reference sequence). This CDR3 region has 13 residues. The CDR3 loop reads CASGDWYQETQYF. CDR3 DNA (partial): TGTGCCAGTGGGGACTGGTACCAAGAGACG.

This clone has a count of ten or more. The read comes to an end 3 residues before the CDR3 does, leaving the germline J gene to fill in the end. J is TRBJ2-6 and V is TRBV5-1; D is uncertain. Trimming removed 0 bases at V and 0 bases at J, with 10 bases between. There are 17 residues in the CDR3. Germline CDR1 and CDR2: SGHRS and YFSETQ. This chain's CDR3 is CASSLVPPRSGANVLTF. The sequenced CDR3 bases are TGCGCCAGCAGCTTGGTTCCCCCCCGCTCTGGGGCCAACGTC.

This clone has at least ten counts. The CDR3 bases that were read are TGTGCCAGCAGTGACATGGGACTAGAGACAGATACG. It is translated as CASSDMGLETDT. The whole CDR3 sequence is CASSDMGLETDTQYF. V usage is TRBV2 and J usage is TRBJ2-3, with 8 bases lining up with TRBD2. Read coverage stops 3 residues before the CDR3 terminus; the germline J gene supplies the remainder. The length of the CDR3 is 15 residues. Germline V gene data show CDR1 as SNHLY and CDR2 as FYNNEI. Losses at the gene ends were 3 bases for V and 3 bases for J; bases not matched to a gene: 5.

This clone was seen a handful of times. The CDR3 end lies 3 residues beyond the end of the read and is filled in from the germline J gene. The V gene is TRBV19, the J gene TRBJ1-5; D ambiguous. CDR3 length: 14 residues. The V end was cut by 0 bases, the J end by 4 bases, with 7 bases between. Germline CDR1 is LNHDA and CDR2 is SQIVND (reference sequence). Here the CDR3 reads CASSIDRGNQPQHF. The covered CDR3 bases are TGTGCCAGTAGTATAGACCGAGGGAATCAGCCC.

This clone was observed a few times. CDR3 sequence: CASSESISAGAEGELFF. Incomplete CDR3 DNA: TGTGCCAGCAGCGAATCCATTTCGGCGGGAGCGGAGGGGGAG. V usage is TRBV7-6 and J usage is TRBJ2-2, with TRBD2 matching over 7 bases. The CDR3 end falls 3 residues outside the read, so it is completed with the germline J gene. The V segment lost 5 bases and the J segment 8 bases; nucleotides outside the gene matches: 17. The CDR3 has 17 amino acids. In germline, CDR1 is SGHVS, CDR2 FNYEAQ.